The clone carrying this TCR beta chain was counted only a few times. This entry comes from a study of T-cell reconstitution after alpha-beta-depleted transplantation in children. Molecular barcoding with unique molecular identifiers was used for the TCRbeta library. TCRdb fed the PCR reads into MiXCR, producing one record per CDR3 protein. The table has a few hundred thousand distinct CDR3 sequences, roughly an eighth seen once. The origin of this receptor is a human donor who donated a stem cell graft to a child with combined immunodeficiency. Sequences were derived from PBMCs from the stem cell graft donor, sampled from the stem cell graft.

CDR3 DNA sequence: TGCGCCAGCAGCCAAAGAGGCCGGGGGGGCACAGATACGCAGTATTTT. Translation gives CASSQRGRGGTDTQYF. The genes are TRBV4-3 and TRBJ2-3; 7 bases match TRBD2. J gave up 1 base and V 2 bases, and 6 bases lay outside the gene matches. Germline V gene sequence: CDR1 LGHNA, CDR2 YSLEER. The CDR3 runs 16 residues.